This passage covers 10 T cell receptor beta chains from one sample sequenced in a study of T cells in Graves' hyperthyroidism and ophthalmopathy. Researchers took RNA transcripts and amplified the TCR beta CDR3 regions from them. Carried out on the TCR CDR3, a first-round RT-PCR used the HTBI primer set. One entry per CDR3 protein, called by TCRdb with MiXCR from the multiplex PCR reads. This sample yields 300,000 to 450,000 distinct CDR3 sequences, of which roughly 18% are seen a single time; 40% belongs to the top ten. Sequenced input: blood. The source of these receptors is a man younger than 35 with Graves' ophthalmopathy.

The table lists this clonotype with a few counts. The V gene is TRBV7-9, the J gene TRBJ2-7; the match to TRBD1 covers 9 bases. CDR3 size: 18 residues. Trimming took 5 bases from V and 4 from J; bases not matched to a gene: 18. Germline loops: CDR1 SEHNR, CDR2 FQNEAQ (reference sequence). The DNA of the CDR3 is TGTGCCAGCAGCGAGAGGGGAACAGGGGGCTACGGGTCGTACGAGCAGTACTTC. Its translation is CASSERGTGGYGSYEQYF.

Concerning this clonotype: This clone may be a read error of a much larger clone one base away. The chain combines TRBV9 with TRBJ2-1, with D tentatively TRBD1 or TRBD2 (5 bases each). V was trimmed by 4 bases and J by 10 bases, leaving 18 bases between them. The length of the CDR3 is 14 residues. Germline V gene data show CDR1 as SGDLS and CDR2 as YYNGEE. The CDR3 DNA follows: TGTGCCAGCAGCTCCGGGGACCCAGGGAACGAGCAGTTCTTC. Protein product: CASSSGDPGNEQFF.

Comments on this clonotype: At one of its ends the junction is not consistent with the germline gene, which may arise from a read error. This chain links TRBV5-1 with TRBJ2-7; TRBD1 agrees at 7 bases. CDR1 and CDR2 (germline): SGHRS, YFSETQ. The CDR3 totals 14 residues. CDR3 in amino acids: CASSLGQSGYEQYF. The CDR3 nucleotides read TGTGCCAGCAGCTTGGGACAGTCCGGCTACGAGCAGTACTTC.

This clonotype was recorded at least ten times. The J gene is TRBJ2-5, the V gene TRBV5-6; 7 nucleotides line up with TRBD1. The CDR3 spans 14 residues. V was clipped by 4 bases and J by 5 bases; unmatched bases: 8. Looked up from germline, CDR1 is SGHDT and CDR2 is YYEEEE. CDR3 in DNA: TGTGCCAGCAGCCTGACAGGGTTAAACGAGACCCAGTACTTC. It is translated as CASSLTGLNETQYF.

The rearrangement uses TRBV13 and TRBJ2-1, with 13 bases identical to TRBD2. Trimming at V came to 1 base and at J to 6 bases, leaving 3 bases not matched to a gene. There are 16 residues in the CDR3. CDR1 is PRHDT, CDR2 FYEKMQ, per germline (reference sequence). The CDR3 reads CASSLVRTSGSNEQFF. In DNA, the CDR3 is TGTGCCAGCAGCTTAGTCCGGACTAGCGGGAGCAATGAGCAGTTCTTC.

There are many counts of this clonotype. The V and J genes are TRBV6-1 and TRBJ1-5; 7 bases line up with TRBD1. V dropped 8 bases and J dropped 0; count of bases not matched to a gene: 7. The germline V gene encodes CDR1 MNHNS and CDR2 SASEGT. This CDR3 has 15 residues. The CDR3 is CASARRDSSNQPQHF. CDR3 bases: TGTGCCAGCGCCCGGCGGGACAGTAGCAATCAGCCCCAGCATTTT.

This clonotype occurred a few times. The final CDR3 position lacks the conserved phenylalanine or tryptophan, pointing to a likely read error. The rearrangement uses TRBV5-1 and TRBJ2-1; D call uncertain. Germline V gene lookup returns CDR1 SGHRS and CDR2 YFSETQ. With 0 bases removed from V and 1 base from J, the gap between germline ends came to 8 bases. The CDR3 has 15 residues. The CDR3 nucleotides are TGCGCCAGCAGCTTGGCGTTAGAATCCTACAATGAGCAGTTCCTC. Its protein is CASSLALESYNEQFL.

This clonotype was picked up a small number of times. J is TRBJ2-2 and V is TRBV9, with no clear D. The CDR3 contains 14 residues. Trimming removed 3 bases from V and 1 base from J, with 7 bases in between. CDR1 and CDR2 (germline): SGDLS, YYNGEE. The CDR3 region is CASSDPGNTGELFF. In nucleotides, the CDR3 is TGTGCCAGCAGCGATCCGGGGAACACCGGGGAGCTGTTTTTT.

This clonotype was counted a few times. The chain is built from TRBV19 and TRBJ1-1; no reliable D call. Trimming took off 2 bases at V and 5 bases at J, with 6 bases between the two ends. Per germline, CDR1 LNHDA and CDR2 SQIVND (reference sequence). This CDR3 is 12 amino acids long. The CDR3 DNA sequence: TGTGCCAGTAGTATAAGTCAGACTGAAGCTTTCTTT. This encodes CASSISQTEAFF.

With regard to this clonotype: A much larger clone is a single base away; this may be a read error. The CDR3 loop reads CASSFRTSGGETQYF. Written as DNA, the CDR3 is TGTGCCAGCAGCTTCAGGACTAGCGGCGGGGAGACCCAGTACTTC. The chain is built from TRBV5-5 and TRBJ2-5; 10 bases are a match to TRBD2. Germline loops: CDR1 SGHKS, CDR2 YYEKEE (reference sequence). The CDR3 is 15 residues long. V shed 2 bases, J shed 5 bases, and the junction held 6 bases outside the gene matches. Full variable domain (outside the CDR3, taken from reference TRBV5-5 and TRBJ2-5): DAGVTQSPTHLIKTRGQQVTLRCSPISGHKSVSWYQQVLGQGPQFIFQYYEKEERGRGNFPDRFSARQFPNYSSELNVNALLLGDSALYLCASSFRTSGGETQYFGPGTRLLVL.